Each of the 25 T cell receptor beta chains below was sequenced from the same sample in a study of beta chain features in type 1 diabetes. Investigators reverse transcribed all isolated RNA, so they sequenced expressed TCRB transcripts. Only in-frame clones appear in the TCRdb table, and some are missing; sequencing was by immunoSEQ multiplex PCR. The sample lists hundreds of thousands of clones, approximately 8.2% occurring once. Sample: central memory CD4+ T cells from blood. The receptors were sampled from a woman aged 18-35 years in good health.

This clone was detected ten times or more. The J gene is TRBJ1-1, the V gene TRBV5-4; D not certain. This CDR3 has 13 residues. Per germline, CDR1 SGHNT and CDR2 YYREEE (reference sequence). Deletions cut 2 bases from V and 6 bases from J, with 11 bases between. As DNA, the CDR3 is TGTGCCAGCAGCTTCCTAGAGGGATCTGAAGCTTTCTTT. It codes for CASSFLEGSEAFF.

This clone was seen only a few times. The V and J genes are TRBV6-6 and TRBJ2-1; D remains ambiguous. Trimming left V 7 bases short and J 1 base short, with 14 bases between. The germline V gene has CDR1 MNHNY and CDR2 SVGAGI (reference sequence). The CDR3 length is 15 residues. The CDR3 nucleotides read TGTGCCAGCAATACTCCGTTGGGGTCCTACAATGAGCAGTTCTTC. This gives the protein CASNTPLGSYNEQFF.

This chain links TRBV28 with TRBJ2-3; D ambiguous. V lost 6 bases, J lost 6 bases, and 16 bases lay in between. Per the germline V gene, CDR1 is MDHEN and CDR2 is SYDVKM. The CDR3 is made up of 14 amino acids. The DNA of the CDR3 is TGTGCCAGCAGCCAACCCCCTAACGTGGATACGCAGTATTTT. This translates into CASSQPPNVDTQYF.

The rearrangement uses TRBV7-2 and TRBJ2-1; 9 bases align to TRBD1. CDR1 and CDR2 from the germline V gene are SGHTA and FQGNSA. V trimming: 5 bases; J trimming: 6 bases; junction bases outside the gene matches: 14. The CDR3 is 17 amino acids. The CDR3, as DNA: TGTGCCAGCAGCCCAACTCCGGGACAGGGTGGGATCAATGAGCAGTTCTTC. This sequence encodes CASSPTPGQGGINEQFF.

This clone was observed a handful of times. The chain employs TRBV13 and TRBJ2-1; the match to TRBD2 covers 10 bases. The V gene end was trimmed by 1 base and the J gene end by 7 bases; junction bases not matched to a gene: 13. The CDR3 length is 18 residues. CDR1 and CDR2 (germline): PRHDT, FYEKMQ (reference sequence). The CDR3 protein is CASSLDPIRLAGTNEQFF. Here the CDR3 DNA reads TGTGCCAGCAGCTTAGACCCAATTAGACTAGCGGGTACAAATGAGCAGTTCTTC.

This clone was recorded many times. The same CDR3 can be traced to other DNA sequences in this sample. The chain couples TRBV7-2 to TRBJ2-7; D remains unclear. The CDR3 has 12 residues. Trimming removed 2 bases from V and 3 bases from J, with 5 bases in between. Per the germline V gene, CDR1 is SGHTA and CDR2 is FQGNSA. In DNA form, the CDR3 reads TGTGCCAGCAGCTTAATTTTCTACGAGCAGTACTTC. Amino acids: CASSLIFYEQYF.

This clone was counted once. The V and J genes are TRBV28 and TRBJ1-2; D remains unclear. V lost 7 bases to trimming and J lost 11 bases, with 17 bases between them. The V gene's germline CDR1 is MDHEN and CDR2 SYDVKM. This CDR3 region has 12 residues. Here the CDR3 reads CASTTFPREYTF. The CDR3 DNA sequence: TGTGCCAGCACGACATTCCCACGGGAATACACCTTC.

This clone was seen only a few times. V usage is TRBV27 and J usage is TRBJ2-1, with D perhaps assigned TRBD1 or TRBD2 (5 bases each). Germline loops: CDR1 MNHEY, CDR2 SMNVEV (reference sequence). The CDR3 has 15 residues. The V and J ends lost 4 bases and 4 bases respectively, with 14 bases between them. The CDR3 DNA is TGTGCCAGCAGTTACTCACGGGACGGATACAATGAGCAGTTCTTC. Translation: CASSYSRDGYNEQFF.

The chain uses TRBV7-2 and TRBJ2-3; no firm D call. Germline CDR1 and CDR2: SGHTA and FQGNSA. The CDR3 has 14 residues. Trimming left V 5 bases short and J 0 bases short, with 9 bases between. CDR3 loop: CASSRIASTDTQYF. For the CDR3, the DNA is TGTGCCAGCAGCCGAATAGCTAGCACAGATACGCAGTATTTT.

CDR3 coding DNA: TGCGCCAGCAGCCAAGATTTGGGCACATATGCAGATACGCAGTATTTT. Protein sequence: CASSQDLGTYADTQYF. The chain joins TRBV4-3 to TRBJ2-3; unclear D gene. V was clipped by 0 bases and J by 4 bases, with 14 bases between them. CDR1 and CDR2 from the germline V gene are LGHNA and YSLEER. The CDR3 spans 16 residues.

This clone was observed many times. This chain connects TRBV10-3 to TRBJ2-3; no clear D. This CDR3 is 13 amino acids long. Between the trimmed V and J ends, which lost 5 bases and 4 bases, there was a span of 10 bases. The germline gives CDR1 ENHRY, CDR2 SYGVKD. This CDR3 is CAISPAGADTQYF. DNA for the CDR3: TGTGCCATCAGTCCCGCTGGGGCAGATACGCAGTATTTT.

This clone was seen only once. This sequence joins TRBV4-3 and TRBJ2-1; 7 bases match TRBD2. This CDR3 comprises 16 residues. V gave up 0 bases and J gave up 4 bases; unmatched junction bases: 6. Looked up from germline, CDR1 is LGHNA and CDR2 is YSLEER. The CDR3 nucleotides read TGCGCCAGCAGCCAAGATCCGAGCGGGATATACAATGAGCAGTTCTTC. This codes for CASSQDPSGIYNEQFF.

This rearrangement joins TRBV4-2 to TRBJ1-6; D ambiguous. This CDR3 has 16 amino acids. The V gene's germline CDR1 is LGHNA and CDR2 YNFKEQ. V lost 2 bases to trimming and J lost 0 bases, with 8 bases between them. Written as DNA, the CDR3 is TGTGCCAGCAGCCAACAAGAGAGCTCCTATAATTCACCCCTCCACTTT. It yields the protein CASSQQESSYNSPLHF.

The rearrangement links TRBV29-1 to TRBJ1-1, with a weak D call TRBD1 (5 bases). The CDR3 spans 14 residues. The germline gives CDR1 SQVTM, CDR2 ANQGSEA. Trimming took 1 base from V and 5 from J, leaving 14 bases between them. The chain's CDR3 is CSVEGSARGTEAFF. CDR3 sequence (DNA): TGCAGCGTTGAAGGTTCGGCTCGGGGGACTGAAGCTTTCTTT.

This clone appeared many times. In DNA form, the CDR3 reads TGCGCCAGCAGCCAAGGGACTAGCATAAATGAGCAGTTCTTC. Its protein product is CASSQGTSINEQFF. V is TRBV4-3 and J is TRBJ2-1; 8 bases line up with TRBD2. The germline V gene has CDR1 LGHNA and CDR2 YSLEER. This CDR3 has 14 residues. V trimming: 1 base; J trimming: 7 bases; junction bases outside the gene matches: 3.

In this sample, this clone turned up a few times. V and J are TRBV18 and TRBJ2-3, with 8 bases identical to TRBD1. Germline V gene sequence: CDR1 KGHSH, CDR2 LQKENI. Trimming took 3 bases from V and 1 from J; bases not matched to a gene: 6. The CDR3 is 16 residues long. CDR3 coding DNA: TGTGCCAGCTCACCTTTCGCGACAGGGGGCACAGATACGCAGTATTTT. Its protein is CASSPFATGGTDTQYF.

This clone was seen many times. The rearrangement uses TRBV19 and TRBJ1-4; unclear D gene. The length of the CDR3 is 12 residues. Germline V gene data show CDR1 as LNHDA and CDR2 as SQIVND (reference sequence). V was shortened by 4 bases and J by 6 bases, with 6 bases between the two germline ends. The CDR3 protein is CASSTRDEKLFF. The DNA of the CDR3 is TGTGCCAGTAGTACCCGGGATGAAAAACTGTTTTTT.

The chain uses TRBV27 and TRBJ2-1; D may be TRBD1 (6 bases). Per germline, CDR1 MNHEY and CDR2 SMNVEV (reference sequence). The CDR3 is 15 amino acids. V dropped 6 bases and J dropped 4 bases, with 16 bases sitting between them. The CDR3 region has the DNA TGTGCCAGCAGGACCGCCCAGGGGAATTACAATGAGCAGTTCTTC. Its protein is CASRTAQGNYNEQFF.

The chain recombines TRBV5-6 with TRBJ2-5; maybe TRBD2 (6 bases). The CDR3 contains 13 residues. Trimming stripped 4 bases from V and 5 bases from J, with 12 bases between. Germline CDR1 SGHDT, CDR2 YYEEEE. This CDR3 reads CASSPGVRETQYF. The CDR3 DNA reads as TGTGCCAGCAGCCCGGGGGTTCGCGAGACCCAGTACTTC.

This clone was detected only a few times. The gene calls are TRBV28 and TRBJ2-7; D not certain. This CDR3 comprises 12 residues. Germline V lookup: CDR1 MDHEN, CDR2 SYDVKM. Trimming took off 7 bases at V and 3 bases at J, with 10 bases between the two ends. CDR3: CASTSSHYEQYF. The CDR3 region has the DNA TGTGCCAGCACATCTAGTCACTACGAGCAGTACTTC.

This clone was found a few times. The chain is built from TRBV10-3 and TRBJ1-2, with 9 bases aligning to TRBD1. Germline assignment: CDR1 ENHRY and CDR2 SYGVKD. The CDR3 runs 11 residues. Unmatched junction bases numbered 5, after V lost 10 bases and J lost 8 bases. CDR3 sequence: CATQGAGGYTF. Here the CDR3 DNA reads TGTGCCACACAGGGGGCGGGCGGCTACACCTTC.

This clone has at least ten counts. This chain's CDR3 is CASSEGPNSYNEQFF. DNA for the CDR3: TGTGCCAGCAGCGAAGGACCCAACTCCTACAATGAGCAGTTCTTC. This chain links TRBV11-2 with TRBJ2-1; no reliable D call. The CDR3 has 15 residues. Per germline, CDR1 SGHAT and CDR2 FQNNGV. V gave up 5 bases and J gave up 0 bases, with 11 bases separating them.

This clone turned up a few times. This chain uses TRBV6-5 with TRBJ2-3, with no clear D. The CDR3 length is 14 residues. Per the germline V gene, CDR1 is MNHEY and CDR2 is SVGAGI. Trimming pared 6 bases from V and 2 bases from J, leaving 12 bases between. The CDR3 is CASSAENPTDTQYF. Written as DNA, the CDR3 is TGTGCCAGCAGCGCCGAGAATCCCACAGATACGCAGTATTTT.

CDR3 DNA sequence: TGTGCCAGCAGCTCGCGGGATGCATACGAGCAGTACTTC. Amino acid sequence: CASSSRDAYEQYF. The J gene is TRBJ2-7, the V gene TRBV7-6; D is possibly TRBD2 (6 bases). The CDR3 is made up of 13 amino acids. Germline V CDR1 and CDR2: SGHVS, FNYEAQ. Trimming stripped 4 bases from V and 4 bases from J, with 11 bases between.

In regard to this clone: This same CDR3 is encoded by further DNA sequences in the sample. CDR3 DNA sequence: TGTGCCAGCAGCTTAGCCCAAACCTACGAGCAGTACTTC. Encoded protein: CASSLAQTYEQYF. The genes are TRBV7-2 and TRBJ2-7; D is undetermined. Germline V gene lookup returns CDR1 SGHTA and CDR2 FQGNSA. The CDR3 is made up of 13 amino acids. The V and J ends lost 0 bases and 2 bases respectively, with 5 bases between them. Based on the CDR3 plus reference TRBV7-2 and TRBJ2-7, the full variable domain is GAGVSQSPSNKVTEKGKDVELRCDPISGHTALYWYRQSLGQGLEFLIYFQGNSAPDKSGLPSDRFSAERTGGSVSTLTIQRTQQEDSAVYLCASSLAQTYEQYFGPGTRLTVT.